This T cell receptor beta chain was obtained from a study of shared clonotypes between healthy human individuals. Overall study findings and caveats: Shared clonotypes: 4.5% to 5% naive CD4, roughly 3.5% naive CD8, less than 2.5% memory CD4, over 0.3% memory CD8.

The CDR3 runs 15 residues. CDR1 is MGHRA and CDR2 is YSYEKL in the germline V gene. The V and J ends lost 5 bases and 5 bases, in that order; junction bases with no gene match: 11. Only a few counts were recorded for this clone. Its target is not known. Terminally differentiated effector memory CD45RA+ cells were excluded from the naive CD8 cells, which were CD45RO-negative and positively selected for CCR7. Produced via immunoSEQ multiplex PCR; TCRdb's table is partial and in-frame only. The table lists under 2,000,000 clones, roughly 94% of them singletons. Sequenced input: naive CD8+ T cells sorted from blood. The chain couples TRBV4-1 to TRBJ2-5, with 7 positions matching TRBD1. The receptor was derived from a man between 18 and 29 years old in good health. The CDR3 region has the DNA TGCGCCAGCAGCTCAGGACAGGCACCGGGGGAGACCCAGTACTTC. Encoded protein: CASSSGQAPGETQYF.